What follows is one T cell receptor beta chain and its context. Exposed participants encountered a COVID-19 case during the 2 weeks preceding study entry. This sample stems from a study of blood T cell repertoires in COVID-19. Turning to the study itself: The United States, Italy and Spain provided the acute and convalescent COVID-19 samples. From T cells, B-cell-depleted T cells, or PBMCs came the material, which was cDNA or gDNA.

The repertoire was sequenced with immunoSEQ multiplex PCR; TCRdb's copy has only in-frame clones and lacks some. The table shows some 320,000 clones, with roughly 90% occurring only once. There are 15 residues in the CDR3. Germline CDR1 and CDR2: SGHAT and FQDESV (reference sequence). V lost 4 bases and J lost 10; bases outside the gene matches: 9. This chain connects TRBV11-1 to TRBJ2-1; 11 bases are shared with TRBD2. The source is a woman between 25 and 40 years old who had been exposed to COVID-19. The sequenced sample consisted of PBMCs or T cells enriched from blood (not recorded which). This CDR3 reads CASSSRVAGGQEQFF. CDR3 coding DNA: TGTGCCAGCAGCTCGAGGGTAGCGGGGGGGCAAGAGCAGTTCTTC.